The 13 T cell receptor beta chains presented below share a single source sample, sequenced in a study of OX40 agonist ivuxolimab in advanced cancers. Clones were sequenced by immunoSEQ multiplex PCR, and TCRdb holds only the in-frame ones, with some missing. In the table there are tens of thousands of clones, about 94% of which are singletons. The sequencing here drew on CD4+ or CD8+ T cells sorted from blood, taken in a trial of the OX40 agonist ivuxolimab. These receptors all come from an adult with an advanced solid tumor such as melanoma, head and neck, liver or kidney cancer.

The J gene is TRBJ2-3, the V gene TRBV25-1; no clear D gene. In germline, CDR1 is MGHDK, CDR2 SYGVNS. Between the trimmed V and J ends, which lost 7 bases and 1 base, there was a span of 12 bases. CDR3 length: 14 residues. Here the CDR3 reads CASILLRGTDTQYF. The DNA of the CDR3 is TGTGCCAGCATCCTTTTACGGGGCACAGATACGCAGTATTTT.

V gene TRBV5-6 combines with J gene TRBJ2-3, with 12 bases lining up with TRBD2. Looked up from germline, CDR1 is SGHDT and CDR2 is YYEEEE. This CDR3 is built from 14 residues. The V and J ends lost 7 bases and 3 bases, in that order; junction bases with no gene match: 3. CDR3 loop: CASHGLAGTDTQYF. The CDR3 region has the DNA TGTGCCAGCCACGGACTAGCGGGAACAGATACGCAGTATTTT.

This clone showed up just once. The rearrangement links TRBV14 to TRBJ2-7, with 14 nucleotides matching TRBD2. The length of the CDR3 is 17 residues. Germline V lookup: CDR1 SGHDN, CDR2 FVKESK. The trim removed 3 bases at V and 3 bases at J, leaving 7 bases unmatched. CDR3 protein: CASSHGTSGRWFYEQYF. The CDR3, as DNA: TGTGCCAGCAGCCACGGGACTAGCGGGAGATGGTTCTACGAGCAGTACTTC.

The chain links TRBV27 to TRBJ2-7; D tentatively reads TRBD1 or TRBD2 (5 bases each). V was cut by 5 bases and J by 6 bases, with 17 bases left in between. The V gene's germline CDR1 is MNHEY and CDR2 SMNVEV (reference sequence). The CDR3 runs to 14 residues. In DNA form, the CDR3 reads TGTGCCAGCAGTAACTGGGACCGCCGGTCCGAGCAGTACTTC. Translated, it gives CASSNWDRRSEQYF.

V is TRBV19 and J is TRBJ2-7; 7 nucleotides match TRBD1. This CDR3 comprises 15 residues. V dropped 6 bases and J dropped 2; count of bases not matched to a gene: 10. The V gene's germline CDR1 is LNHDA and CDR2 SQIVND (reference sequence). CDR3 residues: CASSTEGARAYEQYF. The CDR3 DNA reads TGTGCCAGTAGCACCGAGGGGGCGCGAGCCTACGAGCAGTACTTC.

The chain carries TRBV5-1 and TRBJ2-7; D tentatively fits TRBD1 or TRBD2 (5 bases each). The CDR3 extends over 15 amino acids. V lost 2 bases, J lost 2 bases, and 14 bases lay in between. Germline V gives CDR1 SGHRS, CDR2 YFSETQ. The CDR3 protein is CASSLPGTNAYEQYF. The CDR3 DNA reads TGCGCCAGCAGCTTACCCGGGACGAATGCCTACGAGCAGTACTTC. Using reference TRBV5-1 and TRBJ2-7 for the parts outside the CDR3, the full variable domain is KAGVTQTPRYLIKTRGQQVTLSCSPISGHRSVSWYQQTPGQGLQFLFEYFSETQRNKGNFPGRFSGRQFSNSRSEMNVSTLELGDSALYLCASSLPGTNAYEQYFGPGTRLTVT.

The chain employs TRBV19 and TRBJ1-1; 10 bases align to TRBD1. The germline CDR1 and CDR2 sequences are LNHDA and SQIVND (reference sequence). The J segment lost 5 bases and the V segment lost 5 bases, leaving 8 bases of the junction unmatched. This CDR3 is built from 15 residues. The CDR3 spells CASSLGQGVKTEAFF. CDR3 in DNA: TGTGCCAGTAGTCTCGGACAGGGGGTTAAAACTGAAGCTTTCTTT. Complete variable domain (other parts from reference TRBV19 and TRBJ1-1): DGGITQSPKYLFRKEGQNVTLSCEQNLNHDAMYWYRQDPGQGLRLIYYSQIVNDFQKGDIAEGYSVSREKKESFPLTVTSAQKNPTAFYLCASSLGQGVKTEAFFGQGTRLTVV.

V gene TRBV14 combines with J gene TRBJ2-2, with D tentatively TRBD2 (5 bases). The ends were cut back, 4 bases at V and 6 bases at J, with 15 bases in the middle. This CDR3 contains 15 residues. Germline assignment: CDR1 SGHDN and CDR2 FVKESK. This CDR3 reads CASSPWAGIAGELFF. The CDR3 bases are TGTGCCAGCAGCCCCTGGGCCGGGATCGCCGGGGAGCTGTTTTTT.

The J gene is TRBJ1-4, the V gene TRBV9; D call uncertain. There are 16 residues in the CDR3. With 0 bases removed from V and 0 bases from J, the gap between germline ends came to 9 bases. CDR1 is SGDLS and CDR2 is YYNGEE in the germline V gene. CDR3 loop: CASSVGVRATNEKLFF. Written as DNA, the CDR3 is TGTGCCAGCAGCGTAGGGGTGCGGGCAACTAATGAAAAACTGTTTTTT. The full variable domain, in which reference TRBV9 and TRBJ1-4 provide the parts outside the CDR3, is DSGVTQTPKHLITATGQRVTLRCSPRSGDLSVYWYQQSLDQGLQFLIQYYNGEERAKGNILERFSAQQFPDLHSELNLSSLELGDSALYFCASSVGVRATNEKLFFGSGTQLSVL.

V gene TRBV5-4 combines with J gene TRBJ1-2; a weak D match, TRBD1 (5 bases). The CDR3 is 14 amino acids. Trimming took off 1 base at V and 1 base at J, with 8 bases between the two ends. Germline V lookup: CDR1 SGHNT, CDR2 YYREEE (reference sequence). This CDR3 is CASSLPGINYGYTF. CDR3 bases: TGTGCCAGCAGCTTGCCAGGGATTAACTATGGCTACACCTTC.

This chain joins TRBV11-3 and TRBJ2-7; no definite D call. The germline gives CDR1 SGHNT, CDR2 YENEEA. Trimming took off 5 bases at V and 6 bases at J, with 11 bases between the two ends. The CDR3 covers 12 residues. CDR3 bases: TGTGCCAGCAGCGCCGATCCAACCGAGCAGTACTTC. Its translation is CASSADPTEQYF.

V is TRBV5-6 and J is TRBJ2-1, with TRBD2 matching over 14 bases. Germline-derived CDR1 and CDR2 are SGHDT and YYEEEE. J was trimmed by 6 bases and V by 3 bases; bases with no gene match: 8. The CDR3 has 17 amino acids. CDR3 bases: TGTGCCAGCAGCTCCGTGACTAGCGGGAGGGTAGTCAATGAGCAGTTCTTC. Its translation: CASSSVTSGRVVNEQFF.

The J gene is TRBJ2-2, the V gene TRBV2; D ambiguous. CDR1 is SNHLY, CDR2 FYNNEI, per germline. V was pared by 8 bases and J by 3 bases, with 10 bases between. This CDR3 is built from 13 residues. The CDR3 reads CASESDYTGELFF. The CDR3 DNA is TGTGCCAGCGAAAGTGACTACACCGGGGAGCTGTTTTTT. Together with reference TRBV2 and TRBJ2-2, the CDR3 gives the full variable domain: EPEVTQTPSHQVTQMGQEVILRCVPISNHLYFYWYRQILGQKVEFLVSFYNNEISEKSEIFDDQFSVERPDGSNFTLKIRSTKLEDSAMYFCASESDYTGELFFGEGSRLTVL.